This entry is about one TCR beta chain. Its target antigen remains unknown. Base quality data are lacking; no much larger clone is found one base away. TCR beta CDR3 regions were sequenced from DNA using the immunoSEQ Assay. As for the original processing: To compute T cell density, TCR beta template counts were normalized to usable DNA, which was estimated by amplifying housekeeping genes. The preseqR package was used to estimate richness by extrapolating to 400,000 templates for PBMC samples and to 120,000 templates for tissue samples. Clonality was calculated as one minus Pielou's evenness. Differential abundance testing on productive amino-acid clonotypes, with a minimum total count of 5 and an alpha of 0.1, was used to identify tissue-enriched TCRs. Repertoire overlap between compartments was quantified with the Jaccard Index and Morisita Overlap Index. TCR beta CDR3s were clustered by GLIPH together with public tetramer-defined viral CDR3s, and at least three viral sequences plus V-gene enrichment were required for viral motifs. TCRdb's version of the immuneACCESS table is confined to in-frame rearrangements and falls short of the full clone set. An unresolved V gene accounts for under half of the shortfall where checked; the remainder is of unknown origin. V, J and clone size are those of that table, while D and trimming were read from the DNA. This sample has about 6,700 clones in its table, and about 46% of those were observed once. 6.5% to 9.5% of the sample comes from the top ten.

At diagnosis, peripheral blood, uninvolved tumor-adjacent lung and tumor were collected and were preserved as a mix of fresh-frozen and FFPE material. The record originates from a study of T cells in localized non-small cell lung cancer (dated by TCRdb to 2020 to 2022). For context, the study as a whole: T cell repertoires of 200 to 250 early-stage NSCLC patients were analyzed, with tumors being compared against uninvolved tumor-adjacent lungs. The cohort was made up of some 240 treatment-naive NSCLC patients whose localized lung tumors had been resected. Of the NSCLC patients, 120 to 150 were male and approximately 97 were female, and the mean age was roughly 61 years.

On the study overall, not on this receptor specifically: The highest T cell clonality was observed in uninvolved tumor-adjacent lung, where clonality exceeded that of tumor, suggesting that antigenic responses were more focused in uninvolved tumor-adjacent lung. Since the design was exploratory, TCR variables were selected using unadjusted p-values with no false-discovery rate correction. Multi-region tumor sequencing was not performed, so intratumor heterogeneity could not be excluded. Longer overall survival was associated with higher T cell density in blood, whereas shorter survival was associated with higher clonality in adjacent lung. Of the top 100 tumor clones, a median of approximately 60 were detected in paired uninvolved adjacent lung; 28 were also among that lung's top 100.

The material sequenced was lung tumor tissue, taken before any cancer treatment. This clonotype originated in a man aged 35-75 years with stage III lung adenocarcinoma.

This receptor has the CDR3 CASSPPSGRHNEQFF. Read as DNA, the sequence is TGTGCCAGCAGCCCCCCCAGCGGGAGGCACAATGAGCAGTTCTTC. The sequence links TRBV11-3 to TRBJ2-1, with 9 central nucleotides matching TRBD2. The germline V gene encodes CDR1 SGHNT and CDR2 YENEEA. The CDR3 contains 15 residues, cysteine and phenylalanine counted. The CDR3 DNA has 45 bases and is translated from base 1. Trimmed from V: 5 bases; trimmed from J: 5 bases; junction bases lacking a gene match: 7.